What follows are 17 T cell receptor beta chains derived from one specimen sequenced in a study of OX40 agonist ivuxolimab in advanced cancers. TCRdb keeps only in-frame clones here, not all; method: immunoSEQ multiplex PCR. The sample shows 30,000 to 40,000 clones, about 93% of them seen only once. The sequencing used CD4+ or CD8+ T cells sorted from blood, collected in a trial of the OX40 agonist ivuxolimab. The receptors originated from an adult with an advanced solid tumor such as melanoma, head and neck, liver or kidney cancer.

This chain connects TRBV15 to TRBJ1-4, with 7 bases lining up with TRBD1. CDR1 is LNHNV, CDR2 YYDKDF, per germline (reference sequence). Unmatched junction bases numbered 11, after V lost 5 bases and J lost 8 bases. The CDR3 length is 15 residues. The CDR3 bases are TGTGCCACCAGCGGTGAGACAGGGTTGCGAGAAAAACTGTTTTTT. It specifies CATSGETGLREKLFF.

V gene TRBV28 combines with J gene TRBJ2-7; TRBD1 matches 7 bases. CDR1 and CDR2 from the germline V gene are MDHEN and SYDVKM. With V trimmed by 2 bases and J by 4 bases, 17 bases remained unmatched. This CDR3 is 18 amino acids long. As DNA, the CDR3 is TGTGCCAGCAGTTTACGCGGCGCAGGGGGATTCTCCCCTTACGAGCAGTACTTC. It specifies CASSLRGAGGFSPYEQYF.

The rearrangement joins TRBV30 to TRBJ1-6; weak D call: TRBD1 (5 bases). The germline V gene has CDR1 GTSNPN and CDR2 SVGIG (reference sequence). V lost 5 bases to trimming and J lost 0 bases, with 11 bases between them. The CDR3 is 15 residues long. CDR3 in DNA: TGTGCCTGGCGAGCAGGGAGCTCCTATAATTCACCCCTCCACTTT. It yields the protein CAWRAGSSYNSPLHF.

This clone came up once. This chain connects TRBV7-9 to TRBJ2-6; D remains ambiguous. The V and J ends lost 0 bases and 0 bases respectively, with 15 bases between them. CDR3 length equals 19 residues. CDR1 is SEHNR, CDR2 FQNEAQ, per germline (reference sequence). CDR3 DNA: TGTGCCAGCAGCTTAGCGGCGGATAGCTTTCGCTCTGGGGCCAACGTCCTGACTTTC. Translation gives CASSLAADSFRSGANVLTF.

CDR3 sequence (DNA): TGTGCCAGCAGCTTCGGGGGCGCGAACACTGAAGCTTTCTTT. Protein: CASSFGGANTEAFF. V is TRBV7-3 and J is TRBJ1-1, with a tentative D call TRBD1 (6 bases). This CDR3 has 14 amino acids. Germline V gives CDR1 SGHTA, CDR2 FQGTGA. Trimming removed 3 bases at V and 1 base at J, with 9 bases between. Full variable domain (outside the CDR3, taken from reference TRBV7-3 and TRBJ1-1): GAGVSQTPSNKVTEKGKYVELRCDPISGHTALYWYRQSLGQGPEFLIYFQGTGAADDSGLPNDRFFAVRPEGSVSTLKIQRTERGDSAVYLCASSFGGANTEAFFGQGTRLTVV.

The J gene is TRBJ2-1, the V gene TRBV19; the match to TRBD2 covers 8 bases. The CDR3 spans 15 residues. The germline V gene encodes CDR1 LNHDA and CDR2 SQIVND (reference sequence). Germline trimming cut 6 bases from V and 9 bases from J; bases unmatched to any gene: 13. CDR3 residues: CASRPQAGAVGEQFF. The CDR3 DNA reads TGTGCCAGTAGACCCCAAGCGGGAGCGGTTGGTGAGCAGTTCTTC.

The CDR3 spells CASNHNLAKNIQYF. The CDR3 DNA is TGTGCCAGCAACCACAACTTAGCCAAAAACATTCAGTACTTC. V usage is TRBV6-6 and J usage is TRBJ2-4; D gene ambiguous. Trimming stripped 7 bases from V and 0 bases from J, with 10 bases between. The CDR3 covers 14 residues. The germline CDR1 and CDR2 sequences are MNHNY and SVGAGI (reference sequence).

The rearrangement joins TRBV18 to TRBJ1-2, with 8 bases that match TRBD1. Germline V gives CDR1 KGHSH, CDR2 LQKENI. V was clipped by 0 bases and J by 7 bases; unmatched bases: 4. The CDR3 covers 14 residues. The CDR3 nucleotides read TGTGCCAGCTCACCACCGACCAGGGGGCTTGGCTACACCTTC. Its protein is CASSPPTRGLGYTF.

The rearrangement links TRBV6-5 to TRBJ2-7; D might be TRBD2 (5 bases). Deletions cut 8 bases from V and 6 bases from J, with 14 bases between. Germline V lookup: CDR1 MNHEY, CDR2 SVGAGI. The CDR3 consists of 12 residues. The CDR3, as DNA: TGTGCCAGCCGTTCGGCGGCGGGCGAGCAGTACTTC. Residues: CASRSAAGEQYF.

The rearrangement joins TRBV10-3 to TRBJ1-6, with 7 bases lining up with TRBD1. CDR3 length: 13 residues. Looked up from germline, CDR1 is ENHRY and CDR2 is SYGVKD. The junction had 1 base not matched to a gene; V was cut back by 8 bases and J by 3 bases. CDR3 protein: CAIGDSYNSPLHF. The CDR3 bases are TGTGCCATCGGGGACAGCTATAATTCACCCCTCCACTTT.

The chain uses TRBV5-4 and TRBJ1-1; D is undetermined. CDR3 size: 14 residues. The germline CDR1 and CDR2 sequences are SGHNT and YYREEE (reference sequence). The V end lost 5 bases, the J end lost 3 bases, and 14 bases lay between the germline ends. The CDR3 nucleotides read TGTGCCAGCAGTCCAGTAGCTGGGCACACTGAAGCTTTCTTT. Translated: CASSPVAGHTEAFF.

The chain carries TRBV10-3 and TRBJ2-7, with TRBD2 identical over 10 bases. V was clipped by 4 bases and J by 0 bases; unmatched bases: 0. Germline V CDR1 and CDR2: ENHRY, SYGVKD. The CDR3 sequence is 14 residues long. CDR3 in DNA: TGTGCCATCAGTGGGACTAGCGGCTCCTACGAGCAGTACTTC. Translating it yields CAISGTSGSYEQYF.

The V call is TRBV30, the J call TRBJ1-4, with 9 bases lining up with TRBD1. Germline V CDR1 and CDR2: GTSNPN, SVGIG (reference sequence). J lost 8 bases, V lost 4 bases, and 8 bases had no gene match. This CDR3 contains 14 residues. CDR3 sequence (DNA): TGTGCCTGGAACTTACAGGGGGCAGGGGAAAAACTGTTTTTT. Translated: CAWNLQGAGEKLFF. The full variable domain, rest sourced from reference TRBV30 and TRBJ1-4, is SQTIHQWPATLVQPVGSPLSLECTVEGTSNPNLYWYRQAAGRGLQLLFYSVGIGQISSEVPQNLSASRPQDRQFILSSKKLLLSDSGFYLCAWNLQGAGEKLFFGSGTQLSVL.

This chain connects TRBV4-2 to TRBJ2-7; D could derive from TRBD1 or TRBD2 (7 bases each). Trimming left V 5 bases short and J 0 bases short, with 20 bases between. This CDR3 contains 17 residues. CDR1 is LGHNA, CDR2 YNFKEQ, per germline. CDR3 DNA sequence: TGTGCCAGCAGCTTCCTATGGGGAGGGGACAGCTCCTACGAGCAGTACTTC. Translation gives CASSFLWGGDSSYEQYF.

The chain employs TRBV11-3 and TRBJ2-1; D not resolved. The CDR3 contains 13 residues. CDR1 and CDR2 (germline): SGHNT, YENEEA. V lost 1 base and J 8 bases, leaving 9 bases between the germline ends. CDR3 region: CASSLGPPDEQFF. The CDR3 nucleotides are TGTGCCAGCAGCTTAGGCCCTCCGGATGAGCAGTTCTTC.

This rearrangement joins TRBV6-6 to TRBJ2-1, with D uncertain. The V gene's germline CDR1 is MNHNY and CDR2 SVGAGI (reference sequence). Trimming removed 5 bases from V and 6 bases from J, with 11 bases in between. The CDR3 runs 13 residues. CDR3: CASSLSQTNEQFF. The CDR3 DNA is TGTGCCAGCAGTCTGTCCCAGACCAATGAGCAGTTCTTC.

The chain links TRBV11-2 to TRBJ2-7; 12 bases align to TRBD2. The V segment lost 1 base and the J segment 3 bases; nucleotides outside the gene matches: 7. The CDR3 runs 17 residues. CDR1 is SGHAT and CDR2 is FQNNGV in the germline V gene. Here the CDR3 DNA reads TGTGCCAGCAGCTTAGGACTAGCGGGAGAGCTGTTCTACGAGCAGTACTTC. This gives the protein CASSLGLAGELFYEQYF.